These T cell receptor beta chains were read from a single sample in a study of blood T cell repertoires in COVID-19. Assay: immunoSEQ multiplex PCR; the TCRdb copy retains only in-frame clones and omits some. The sample lists 30,000 to 35,000 clones, about 80% occurring once. Sequenced: peripheral blood. Receptors were obtained from a man between 50 and 59 years old with acute or convalescent COVID-19. Both conserved end residues are part of each CDR3. The D gene is left open where the match is weak. Size is omitted from some rows. Given values are once, few, many or a class for expanded clones.

cdr3_nt: TGTGCCGCAACAGGGCAGGGGAATTCACCCCTCCACTTT
cdr3_aa: CAATGQGNSPLHF
j_call: TRBJ1-6
clone_size: -
d_call: -
v_call: TRBV10-3

cdr3_nt: TGTGCCAGCAGACACCAGGCAGTTGCAACTAATGAAAAACTGTTTTTT
cdr3_aa: CASRHQAVATNEKLFF
j_call: TRBJ1-4
clone_size: -
d_call: -
v_call: TRBV2

cdr3_nt: TGTGCCAGCAGCGTCAACTCTGGAAACACCATATATTTT
cdr3_aa: CASSVNSGNTIYF
j_call: TRBJ1-3
clone_size: -
d_call: -
v_call: TRBV9

cdr3_nt: TGTGCCATCCTGGGGGGACAGGGGAACACAGATACGCAGTATTTT
cdr3_aa: CAILGGQGNTDTQYF
j_call: TRBJ2-3
clone_size: -
d_call: TRBD1
v_call: TRBV10-3

cdr3_nt: TGTGCCAGCAGTGTGACAGGGGCTTTCCCTAATTCACCCCTCCACTTT
cdr3_aa: CASSVTGAFPNSPLHF
j_call: TRBJ1-6
clone_size: -
d_call: TRBD1
v_call: TRBV2

cdr3_nt: TGTGCCAGCACCTCAAGGGGGGGCCGGAGCTCTGGGGCCAACGTCCTGACTTTC
cdr3_aa: CASTSRGGRSSGANVLTF
j_call: TRBJ2-6
clone_size: once
d_call: -
v_call: TRBV7-9

cdr3_nt: TGTGCCAGCAGCAATAGCGGGCGGAGCGGGGAGCTGTTTTTT
cdr3_aa: CASSNSGRSGELFF
j_call: TRBJ2-2
clone_size: -
d_call: TRBD2
v_call: TRBV5-4

cdr3_nt: TGCGCCAGCAGCTGGGGACTAGCGGCCGGGGAGCTGTTTTTT
cdr3_aa: CASSWGLAAGELFF
j_call: TRBJ2-2
clone_size: -
d_call: TRBD2
v_call: TRBV5-1

cdr3_nt: TGTGCCAGCAGATCCGGGACTGGCCCCTACGAGCAGTACTTC
cdr3_aa: CASRSGTGPYEQYF
j_call: TRBJ2-7
clone_size: -
d_call: -
v_call: TRBV2

cdr3_nt: TGTGCCAGCAGCCATTTTAAAGGACAGGGGGCGCGGGATGGCTACACCTTC
cdr3_aa: CASSHFKGQGARDGYTF
j_call: TRBJ1-2
clone_size: -
d_call: TRBD1
v_call: TRBV11-2

cdr3_nt: TGCGCCAGCAGCTTGACCCGTCTAGCGGGAGGGGATTACGAGCAGTACTTC
cdr3_aa: CASSLTRLAGGDYEQYF
j_call: TRBJ2-7
clone_size: -
d_call: TRBD2
v_call: TRBV5-1

cdr3_nt: TGCGCCAGCAGTCCTAGCGGGGGGCCCCATCATGAGCAGTTCTTC
cdr3_aa: CASSPSGGPHHEQFF
j_call: TRBJ2-1
clone_size: -
d_call: TRBD2
v_call: TRBV10-1

cdr3_nt: TGCGCCAGCAGCCAAGATGTCTCTAGCGGGGGCCAAGAGACCCAGTACTTC
cdr3_aa: CASSQDVSSGGQETQYF
j_call: TRBJ2-5
clone_size: -
d_call: TRBD2
v_call: TRBV4-1

cdr3_nt: TGTGCCATCAGGGACGGGGGGGCCTCCACAGATACGCAGTATTTT
cdr3_aa: CAIRDGGASTDTQYF
j_call: TRBJ2-3
clone_size: -
d_call: TRBD2
v_call: TRBV10-3

cdr3_nt: TGTGCCAGCAGCGGACAGGGATCTAACTATGGCTACACCTTC
cdr3_aa: CASSGQGSNYGYTF
j_call: TRBJ1-2
clone_size: -
d_call: TRBD1
v_call: TRBV9

cdr3_nt: TGCGCCAGCAGCTTGATCGAGGACATGGACGAGCAGTACTTC
cdr3_aa: CASSLIEDMDEQYF
j_call: TRBJ2-7
clone_size: -
d_call: -
v_call: TRBV5-1

cdr3_nt: TGTGCCAGCAGCATATCTTTCGGGACACTCGGAGACCTCCACTTT
cdr3_aa: CASSISFGTLGDLHF
j_call: TRBJ1-6
clone_size: once
d_call: -
v_call: TRBV7-9

cdr3_nt: TGCGCCAGCAGCTTGGGTGATAGAAGCACAGATACGCAGTATTTT
cdr3_aa: CASSLGDRSTDTQYF
j_call: TRBJ2-3
clone_size: -
d_call: -
v_call: TRBV5-1

cdr3_nt: TGTGCCAGTAGGCGATACACTGAAGCTTTCTTT
cdr3_aa: CASRRYTEAFF
j_call: TRBJ1-1
clone_size: -
d_call: -
v_call: TRBV19

cdr3_nt: TGTGCCAGCAGCTTACGGACTAGCCACCAAGATACGCAGTATTTT
cdr3_aa: CASSLRTSHQDTQYF
j_call: TRBJ2-3
clone_size: -
d_call: TRBD2
v_call: TRBV7-9

cdr3_nt: TGTGCCAGCAGCGGGCTACGCGCCGCCGTTCGCTATGGCTACACCTTC
cdr3_aa: CASSGLRAAVRYGYTF
j_call: TRBJ1-2
clone_size: -
d_call: -
v_call: TRBV11-2